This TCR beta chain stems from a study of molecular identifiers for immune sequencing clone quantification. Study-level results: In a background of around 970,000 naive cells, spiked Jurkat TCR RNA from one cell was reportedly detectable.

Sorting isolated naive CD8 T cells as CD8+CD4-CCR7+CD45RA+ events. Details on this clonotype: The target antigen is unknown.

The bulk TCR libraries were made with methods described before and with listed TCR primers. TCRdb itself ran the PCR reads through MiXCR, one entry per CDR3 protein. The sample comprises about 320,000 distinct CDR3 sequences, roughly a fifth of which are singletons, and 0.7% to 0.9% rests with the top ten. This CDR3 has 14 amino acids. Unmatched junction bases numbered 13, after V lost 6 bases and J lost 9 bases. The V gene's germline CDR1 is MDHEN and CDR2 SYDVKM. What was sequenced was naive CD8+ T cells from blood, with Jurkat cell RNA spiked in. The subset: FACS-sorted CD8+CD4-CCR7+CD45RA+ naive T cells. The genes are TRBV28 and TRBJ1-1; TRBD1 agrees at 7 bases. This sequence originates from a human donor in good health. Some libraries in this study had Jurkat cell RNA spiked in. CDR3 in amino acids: CASRRQGLGTKAFF. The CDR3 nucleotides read TGTGCCAGCAGACGACAGGGTTTAGGGACTAAAGCTTTCTTT.